A single sample gave rise to the 28 T cell receptor beta chains below, sequenced in a study of cytomegalovirus exposure and HLA in healthy donors. TCRdb keeps only in-frame clones here, not all; method: immunoSEQ multiplex PCR. The data hold about 220,000 clones, with 85% to 95% observed a single time. Sequencing input: PBMCs. The receptor source for this set is a woman between 18 and 30 years old in good health and CMV-seronegative.

The chain links TRBV27 to TRBJ2-3; TRBD1 matches at 9 bases. Germline loops: CDR1 MNHEY, CDR2 SMNVEV (reference sequence). This CDR3 spans 15 amino acids. The V segment lost 6 bases and the J segment 2 bases; nucleotides outside the gene matches: 6. Written as DNA, the CDR3 is TGTGCCAGCAGACTGGGGGACAGGGCCACAGATACGCAGTATTTT. Its translation is CASRLGDRATDTQYF.

The CDR3, as DNA: TGCGCCAGCAGCCAAGATAGGGGTAGCTACGAGCAGTACTTC. It yields the protein CASSQDRGSYEQYF. The genes are TRBV4-1 and TRBJ2-7, with D maybe TRBD1 (5 bases). The CDR3 is 14 residues long. Germline V gene lookup returns CDR1 MGHRA and CDR2 YSYEKL. Trimming cost V 0 bases and J 3 bases, with 9 bases left between them.

The chain recombines TRBV28 with TRBJ1-4; D is possibly TRBD1 (5 bases). V was shortened by 3 bases and J by 4 bases, with 9 bases between the two germline ends. The CDR3 length is 14 residues. Germline V gene data show CDR1 as MDHEN and CDR2 as SYDVKM. This CDR3 is CASSFGASNEKLFF. As DNA, the CDR3 is TGTGCCAGCAGTTTTGGGGCCAGTAATGAAAAACTGTTTTTT.

This chain uses TRBV10-3 with TRBJ2-7, with 7 bases aligning to TRBD2. The CDR3 totals 15 residues. The germline CDR1 and CDR2 sequences are ENHRY and SYGVKD. V lost 3 bases, J lost 2 bases, and 7 bases stayed unmatched. CDR3 loop: CAISDPGLSAYEQYF. The CDR3 nucleotides read TGTGCCATCAGTGATCCGGGACTATCGGCCTACGAGCAGTACTTC.

The genes are TRBV6-1 and TRBJ1-1; 9 nucleotides agree with TRBD1. From germline, CDR1 is MNHNS and CDR2 SASEGT. The V gene end was trimmed by 5 bases and the J gene end by 5 bases; junction bases not matched to a gene: 9. CDR3 length equals 15 residues. The CDR3 protein is CASSKGGQGGTEAFF. CDR3 DNA sequence: TGTGCCAGCAGTAAGGGGGGACAGGGTGGAACTGAAGCTTTCTTT.

V usage is TRBV7-2 and J usage is TRBJ2-1; the D is unclear. Germline assignment: CDR1 SGHTA and CDR2 FQGNSA. This CDR3 contains 12 residues. Trimming stripped 5 bases from V and 8 bases from J, with 10 bases between. The CDR3, as DNA: TGTGCCAGCAGCCCCGGGTGGTATGAGCAGTTCTTC. Translating it yields CASSPGWYEQFF.

The gene calls are TRBV12-5 and TRBJ2-3, with 9 positions matching TRBD1. Germline assignment: CDR1 LGHNT and CDR2 FRNRAP. CDR3 length: 14 amino acids. V trimming: 6 bases; J trimming: 5 bases; junction bases outside the gene matches: 6. The CDR3 protein is CASGRGQGGDTQYF. CDR3 coding DNA: TGTGCTAGTGGGAGGGGACAGGGAGGAGATACGCAGTATTTT. Drawing the rest from reference TRBV12-5 and TRBJ2-3, the complete variable domain is DARVTQTPRHKVTEMGQEVTMRCQPILGHNTVFWYRQTMMQGLELLAYFRNRAPLDDSGMPKDRFSAEMPDATLATLKIQPSEPRDSAVYFCASGRGQGGDTQYFGPGTRLTVL.

This clone appeared a single time. The chain links TRBV30 to TRBJ1-6; 9 bases align to TRBD1. The CDR3 contains 15 residues. Germline CDR1 and CDR2: GTSNPN and SVGIG (reference sequence). V shed 2 bases and J 7 bases; nucleotides not matched to a gene: 6. The CDR3 loop is CAWSPGQGENSPLHF. CDR3 nucleotide sequence: TGTGCCTGGAGTCCGGGACAGGGTGAGAATTCACCCCTCCACTTT.

The gene calls are TRBV6-5 and TRBJ1-1; D unresolved. Trimming took 2 bases from V and 0 from J, leaving 4 bases between them. CDR1 is MNHEY and CDR2 is SVGAGI in the germline V gene. The CDR3 contains 13 residues. CDR3 amino acids: CASSYVLNTEAFF. The CDR3 nucleotides read TGTGCCAGCAGTTACGTCTTGAACACTGAAGCTTTCTTT.

This chain links TRBV6-4 with TRBJ1-2; 9 bases are a match to TRBD1. CDR1 and CDR2 from the germline V gene are MRHNA and SNTAGT. The V segment lost 6 bases and the J segment 6 bases; nucleotides outside the gene matches: 2. The CDR3 length is 12 residues. The CDR3 nucleotides are TGTGCCAGCAGCGGACAGGGGAATGGCTACACCTTC. Protein: CASSGQGNGYTF.

The V and J genes are TRBV7-3 and TRBJ2-2; no clear D. V lost 3 bases and J lost 0, with 5 bases in between. CDR1 and CDR2 (germline): SGHTA, FQGTGA. The length of the CDR3 is 14 residues. As DNA, the CDR3 is TGTGCCAGCAGCTTTAGTTCGAACACCGGGGAGCTGTTTTTT. This sequence encodes CASSFSSNTGELFF.

The rearrangement links TRBV28 to TRBJ2-2, with 8 bases lining up with TRBD2. CDR1 is MDHEN and CDR2 is SYDVKM in the germline V gene. Trimming at V came to 2 bases and at J to 1 base, leaving 0 bases not matched to a gene. This CDR3 is built from 15 residues. The CDR3 sequence: CASSLLAGNTGELFF. The CDR3 nucleotides read TGTGCCAGCAGTTTACTAGCGGGGAACACCGGGGAGCTGTTTTTT.

The V call is TRBV6-6, the J call TRBJ2-1; possible D gene TRBD2, 5 bases. Germline loops: CDR1 MNHNY, CDR2 SVGAGI (reference sequence). The V and J ends lost 2 bases and 4 bases respectively, with 6 bases between them. The CDR3 has 13 residues. The CDR3 region has the DNA TGTGCCAGCAGTTACAGGACTTACAATGAGCAGTTCTTC. This codes for CASSYRTYNEQFF.

This clone was seen only once. The chain couples TRBV6-5 to TRBJ1-1; possible D gene TRBD1, 5 bases. Germline CDR1 and CDR2: MNHEY and SVGAGI. V was pared by 1 base and J by 3 bases, with 15 bases between. The CDR3 is 16 amino acids. CDR3 in DNA: TGTGCCAGCAGTTACTTTGGCCGCAGGGATGACACTGAAGCTTTCTTT. Protein sequence: CASSYFGRRDDTEAFF.

The chain has TRBV10-3 and TRBJ2-7; TRBD1 matches 9 bases. The CDR3 length is 15 residues. Germline V lookup: CDR1 ENHRY, CDR2 SYGVKD. The ends lost 0 bases at V and 3 bases at J; junction bases unmatched: 3. CDR3 bases: TGTGCCATCAGTGAGTCAGGGGACAGGGTCTACGAGCAGTACTTC. Translated: CAISESGDRVYEQYF.

The chain combines TRBV30 with TRBJ2-1; 12 positions match TRBD1. With 2 bases clipped from V and 9 bases from J, the junction kept 11 bases outside the gene matches. This CDR3 region has 16 residues. CDR1 GTSNPN and CDR2 SVGIG come from the germline V gene (reference sequence). The CDR3 nucleotides are TGTGCCTGGAGTAAACCGGGACAGGGGGCATCGGGTGAGCAGTTCTTC. It yields the protein CAWSKPGQGASGEQFF.

The chain carries TRBV10-1 and TRBJ2-4, with D unresolved. Trimming shortened V by 8 bases and J by 3 bases, and 8 bases separated the two germline ends. Looked up from germline, CDR1 is WNHNN and CDR2 is SYGVQD (reference sequence). There are 12 residues in the CDR3. In DNA, the CDR3 is TGCGCCAGCCGAGCTTACAAAAACATTCAGTACTTC. Its translation: CASRAYKNIQYF.

The chain has TRBV7-6 and TRBJ2-7; TRBD2 matches at 11 bases. Germline-derived CDR1 and CDR2 are SGHVS and FNYEAQ. The length of the CDR3 is 19 residues. V was clipped by 0 bases and J by 5 bases; unmatched bases: 15. As DNA, the CDR3 is TGTGCCAGCAGCTTAGCGCTCCCCCGACGACTAGCGGGAAACGACGAGCAGTACTTC. Protein product: CASSLALPRRLAGNDEQYF.

The V call is TRBV30, the J call TRBJ1-4, with 10 bases that match TRBD1. V trimming: 3 bases; J trimming: 4 bases; junction bases outside the gene matches: 11. CDR1 and CDR2 (germline): GTSNPN, SVGIG (reference sequence). This CDR3 has 17 residues. CDR3 region: CAWRRPGQGQGNEKLFF. CDR3 DNA sequence: TGTGCCTGGAGGAGGCCGGGACAGGGGCAGGGTAATGAAAAACTGTTTTTT.

The chain is built from TRBV7-8 and TRBJ2-7; weak D call: TRBD1 (5 bases). The germline V and J ends were trimmed by 5 bases and 1 base, with 12 bases remaining between them. This CDR3 has 14 residues. Germline V lookup: CDR1 SGHVS, CDR2 FQNEAQ. The CDR3 protein is CASSETGISYEQYF. The CDR3, as DNA: TGTGCCAGCAGCGAAACAGGAATTTCCTACGAGCAGTACTTC.

The chain joins TRBV28 to TRBJ2-1; 8 bases fit TRBD1. This CDR3 contains 13 residues. From germline, CDR1 is MDHEN and CDR2 SYDVKM. V lost 3 bases and J lost 7; bases outside the gene matches: 2. The CDR3 loop reads CASSLDRVNEQFF. The DNA for the CDR3 is TGTGCCAGCAGTTTGGACAGGGTGAATGAGCAGTTCTTC.

CDR3 coding DNA: TGTGCCAGCTCTCGGACATCGGAGACGAGCTCCTACAATGAGCAGTTCTTC. Residues: CASSRTSETSSYNEQFF. The rearrangement links TRBV18 to TRBJ2-1; maybe TRBD1 (5 bases). The CDR3 consists of 17 residues. V lost 6 bases and J 0 bases, leaving 18 bases between the germline ends. The germline CDR1 and CDR2 sequences are KGHSH and LQKENI.

This clone was observed a single time. V usage is TRBV19 and J usage is TRBJ2-7; 10 bases match TRBD2. In germline, CDR1 is LNHDA, CDR2 SQIVND (reference sequence). The CDR3 runs to 15 residues. The V segment lost 3 bases and the J segment 2 bases; nucleotides outside the gene matches: 4. CDR3 sequence (DNA): TGTGCCAGTAGTATTGCTAGCGGGAGTCCCTACGAGCAGTACTTC. Translating it yields CASSIASGSPYEQYF.

The CDR3 DNA reads TGTGCCAGCAGCTGCTACCCGCGGCAGTCCGAAGGCTCCTACAATGAGCAGTTCTTC. Its translation: CASSCYPRQSEGSYNEQFF. The chain carries TRBV7-9 and TRBJ2-1, with D hard to call. Germline V gives CDR1 SEHNR, CDR2 FQNEAQ (reference sequence). This CDR3 has 19 amino acids. V lost 4 bases, J lost 0 bases, and 22 bases lay in between.

The chain recombines TRBV10-1 with TRBJ1-2; D gene uncertain. The CDR3 runs 13 residues. Looked up from germline, CDR1 is WNHNN and CDR2 is SYGVQD (reference sequence). V gave up 2 bases and J gave up 6 bases, with 10 bases separating them. The CDR3 here is CASSETPRDGYTF. CDR3 DNA: TGCGCCAGCAGTGAGACCCCCCGCGATGGCTACACCTTC.

This chain links TRBV5-4 with TRBJ2-7; 9 bases are shared with TRBD2. Looked up from germline, CDR1 is SGHNT and CDR2 is YYREEE (reference sequence). The V segment lost 5 bases and the J segment 0 bases; nucleotides outside the gene matches: 0. The CDR3 totals 13 residues. Written as DNA, the CDR3 is TGTGCCAGCAGGACTAGCGGCTCCTACGAGCAGTACTTC. Translated, it gives CASRTSGSYEQYF. Drawing the rest from reference TRBV5-4 and TRBJ2-7, the complete variable domain is ETGVTQSPTHLIKTRGQQVTLRCSSQSGHNTVSWYQQALGQGPQFIFQYYREEENGRGNFPPRFSGLQFPNYSSELNVNALELDDSALYLCASRTSGSYEQYFGPGTRLTVT.

The J gene is TRBJ2-2, the V gene TRBV6-5, with 9 bases identical to TRBD1. This CDR3 is built from 15 residues. Germline CDR1 is MNHEY and CDR2 is SVGAGI. J lost 9 bases, V lost 4 bases, and 9 bases had no gene match. DNA for the CDR3: TGTGCCAGCAGTTTCCACACAGGGGGCTTACGGGAGCTGTTTTTT. This translates into CASSFHTGGLRELFF.

The chain has TRBV11-2 and TRBJ2-7; D may be TRBD2 (6 bases). The length of the CDR3 is 18 residues. CDR1 is SGHAT and CDR2 is FQNNGV in the germline V gene. The V gene lost 4 bases and the J gene lost 3 bases, with 25 bases spanning the gap. The CDR3 loop reads CASSSKGWGSGGDYEQYF. As DNA, the CDR3 is TGTGCCAGCAGCTCGAAAGGCTGGGGGAGCGGAGGGGACTACGAGCAGTACTTC. The full variable domain, its missing parts supplied by reference TRBV11-2 and TRBJ2-7, is EAGVAQSPRYKIIEKRQSVAFWCNPISGHATLYWYQQILGQGPKLLIQFQNNGVVDDSQLPKDRFSAERLKGVDSTLKIQPAKLEDSAVYLCASSSKGWGSGGDYEQYFGPGTRLTVT.